Ten or more counts support the clone carrying this T cell receptor (beta chain). Its antigen remains unidentified. The CDR3 is 13 residues long. The germline gives CDR1 SGHDN, CDR2 FVKESK. Trimming took 6 bases from V and 3 from J, leaving 10 bases between them. As to treatment: oral pan-JAK inhibitor, 5-10 mg twice daily. Isolation of CD4+ and CD8+ T cells from PBMCs was achieved by sorting. These data originate in a study of CD8+ T cells in alopecia areata. On the study more broadly: The study gave treated patients oral tofacitinib at 5 to 10 mg twice daily. Patients took tofacitinib for 6 to 18 months, followed by 6 drug-free months. Study conclusions and caveats: With just one nonresponder, it is still uncertain whether baseline CD8+ expansion relates to response.

Reverse transcription of extracted RNA yielded cDNA, which provided the sequencing template. TCRdb's table, derived via immunoSEQ multiplex PCR, lists solely in-frame clones and lacks some. The data show more than 90,000 clones, with approximately 54% seen just once and more than 9% held by the top ten. Sequencing used CD8+ T cells sorted from blood, obtained at week 24, from a patient treated with tofacitinib. The chain is built from TRBV14 and TRBJ2-3; D is perhaps TRBD1 (5 bases). This TCR came from a human donor with alopecia areata. CDR3 coding DNA: TGTGCCAGCAGTACGACAGCTACAGATACGCAGTATTTT. It yields the protein CASSTTATDTQYF.